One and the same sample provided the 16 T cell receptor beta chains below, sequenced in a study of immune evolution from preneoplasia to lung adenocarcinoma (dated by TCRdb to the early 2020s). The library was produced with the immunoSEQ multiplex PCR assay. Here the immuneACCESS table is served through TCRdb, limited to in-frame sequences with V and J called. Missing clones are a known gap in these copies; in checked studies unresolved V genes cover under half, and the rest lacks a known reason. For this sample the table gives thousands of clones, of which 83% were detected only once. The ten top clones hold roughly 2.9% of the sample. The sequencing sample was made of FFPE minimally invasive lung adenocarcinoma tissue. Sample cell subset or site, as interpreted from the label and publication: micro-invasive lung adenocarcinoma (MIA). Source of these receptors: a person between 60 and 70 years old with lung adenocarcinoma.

CDR3 bases: TGTGCCAGCAGCCATGAACTAGGGAGGATCAATGAGCAGTTCTTC. Translation: CASSHELGRINEQFF. The chain joins TRBV14 to TRBJ2-1; D is perhaps TRBD2 (6 bases). With 3 bases removed from V and 6 bases from J, the gap between germline ends came to 15 bases. CDR1 is SGHDN, CDR2 FVKESK, per germline. This CDR3 region has 15 residues.

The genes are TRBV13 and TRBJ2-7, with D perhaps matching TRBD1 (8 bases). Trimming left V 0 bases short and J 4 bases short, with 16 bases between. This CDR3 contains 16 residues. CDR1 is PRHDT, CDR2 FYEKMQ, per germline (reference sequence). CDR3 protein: CASSLGARGRGYEQYF. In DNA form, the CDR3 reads TGTGCCAGCAGCTTAGGGGCCAGGGGGCGGGGGTACGAGCAGTACTTC.

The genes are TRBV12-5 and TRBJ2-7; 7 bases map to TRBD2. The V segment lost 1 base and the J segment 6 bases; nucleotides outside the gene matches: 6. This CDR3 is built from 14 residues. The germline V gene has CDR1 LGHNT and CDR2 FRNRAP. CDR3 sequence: CASGLGLAFSEQYF. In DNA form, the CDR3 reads TGTGCTAGTGGTTTGGGACTAGCATTCTCCGAGCAGTACTTC.

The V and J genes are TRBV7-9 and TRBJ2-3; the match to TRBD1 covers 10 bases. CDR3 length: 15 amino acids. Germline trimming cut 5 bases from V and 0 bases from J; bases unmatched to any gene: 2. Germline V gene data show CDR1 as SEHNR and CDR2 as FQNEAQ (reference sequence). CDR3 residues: CASSKDRGSTDTQYF. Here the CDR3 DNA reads TGTGCCAGCAGCAAGGACAGGGGGAGCACAGATACGCAGTATTTT.

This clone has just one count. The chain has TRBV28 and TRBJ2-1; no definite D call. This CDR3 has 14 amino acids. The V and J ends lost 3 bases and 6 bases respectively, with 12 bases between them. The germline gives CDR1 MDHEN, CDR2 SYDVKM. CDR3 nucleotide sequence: TGTGCCAGCAGTTTTGGACCTAATCCCAATGAGCAGTTCTTC. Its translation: CASSFGPNPNEQFF.

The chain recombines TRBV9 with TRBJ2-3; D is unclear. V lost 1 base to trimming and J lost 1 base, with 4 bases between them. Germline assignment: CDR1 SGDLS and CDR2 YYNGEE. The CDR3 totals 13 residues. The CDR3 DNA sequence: TGTGCCAGCAGCGTAAGGGGCACAGATACGCAGTATTTT. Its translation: CASSVRGTDTQYF. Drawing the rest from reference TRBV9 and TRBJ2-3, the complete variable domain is DSGVTQTPKHLITATGQRVTLRCSPRSGDLSVYWYQQSLDQGLQFLIQYYNGEERAKGNILERFSAQQFPDLHSELNLSSLELGDSALYFCASSVRGTDTQYFGPGTRLTVL.

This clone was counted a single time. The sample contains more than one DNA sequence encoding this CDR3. The CDR3 sequence is CSALGNTEAFF. In DNA, the CDR3 is TGCAGTGCTTTGGGGAACACTGAAGCTTTCTTT. The chain is built from TRBV20-1 and TRBJ1-1; D unclear. V lost 5 bases to trimming and J lost 1 base, with 5 bases between them. Per the germline V gene, CDR1 is DFQATT and CDR2 is SNEGSKA (reference sequence). The CDR3 is 11 residues long.

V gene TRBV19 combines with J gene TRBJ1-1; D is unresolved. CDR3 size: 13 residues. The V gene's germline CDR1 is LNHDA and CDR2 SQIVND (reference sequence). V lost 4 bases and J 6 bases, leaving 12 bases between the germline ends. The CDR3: CASSSKGISEAFF. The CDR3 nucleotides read TGTGCCAGTAGTAGTAAAGGTATCTCTGAAGCTTTCTTT. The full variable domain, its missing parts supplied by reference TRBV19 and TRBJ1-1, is DGGITQSPKYLFRKEGQNVTLSCEQNLNHDAMYWYRQDPGQGLRLIYYSQIVNDFQKGDIAEGYSVSREKKESFPLTVTSAQKNPTAFYLCASSSKGISEAFFGQGTRLTVV.

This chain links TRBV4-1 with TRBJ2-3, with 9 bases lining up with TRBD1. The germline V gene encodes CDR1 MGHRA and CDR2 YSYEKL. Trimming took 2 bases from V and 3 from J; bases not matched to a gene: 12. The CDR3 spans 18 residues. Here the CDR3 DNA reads TGCGCCAGCAGCCAATCGGGACAGGGCTATCTTAGGACAGATACGCAGTATTTT. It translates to CASSQSGQGYLRTDTQYF.

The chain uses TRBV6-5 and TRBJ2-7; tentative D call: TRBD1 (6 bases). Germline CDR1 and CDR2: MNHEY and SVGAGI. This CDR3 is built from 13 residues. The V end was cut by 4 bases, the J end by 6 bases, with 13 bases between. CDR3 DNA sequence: TGTGCCAGCAGTTCCGGGTCCAGGGGCGAGCAGTACTTC. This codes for CASSSGSRGEQYF.

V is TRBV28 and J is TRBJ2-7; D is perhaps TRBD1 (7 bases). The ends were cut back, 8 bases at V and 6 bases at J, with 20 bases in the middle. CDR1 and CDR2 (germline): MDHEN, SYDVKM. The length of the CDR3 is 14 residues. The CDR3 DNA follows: TGTGCCAGCGTCCTGGGAGGAGGGGGCGGCGAGCAGTACTTC. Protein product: CASVLGGGGGEQYF.

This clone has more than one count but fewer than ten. The CDR3 DNA sequence: TGTGCCAGCAGTTACTCGACAGGGACCGATCAGCCCCAGCATTTT. It encodes CASSYSTGTDQPQHF. The V and J genes are TRBV6-5 and TRBJ1-5, with TRBD1 identical over 7 bases. V lost 0 bases and J lost 5; bases outside the gene matches: 4. The germline V gene has CDR1 MNHEY and CDR2 SVGAGI. The CDR3 is 15 residues long.

CDR3 sequence (DNA): TGTGCCAGTAGTATAGATCTGGAGAACACTGAAGCTTTCTTT. It codes for CASSIDLENTEAFF. The genes are TRBV19 and TRBJ1-1; no clear D. The germline V gene encodes CDR1 LNHDA and CDR2 SQIVND (reference sequence). Trimming shortened V by 0 bases and J by 1 base, and 6 bases separated the two germline ends. The CDR3 has 14 amino acids.

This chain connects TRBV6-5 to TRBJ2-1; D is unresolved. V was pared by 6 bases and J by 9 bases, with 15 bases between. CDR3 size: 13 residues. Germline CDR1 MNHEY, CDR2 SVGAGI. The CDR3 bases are TGTGCCAGCAGCCAGTCTTGGGCCTCTGAGCAGTTCTTC. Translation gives CASSQSWASEQFF.

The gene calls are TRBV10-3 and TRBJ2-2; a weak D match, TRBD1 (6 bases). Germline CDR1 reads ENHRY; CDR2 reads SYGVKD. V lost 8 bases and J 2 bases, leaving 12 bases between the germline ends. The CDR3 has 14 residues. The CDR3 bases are TGTGCCATCCGCCGGGACACAAACACCGGGGAGCTGTTTTTT. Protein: CAIRRDTNTGELFF.

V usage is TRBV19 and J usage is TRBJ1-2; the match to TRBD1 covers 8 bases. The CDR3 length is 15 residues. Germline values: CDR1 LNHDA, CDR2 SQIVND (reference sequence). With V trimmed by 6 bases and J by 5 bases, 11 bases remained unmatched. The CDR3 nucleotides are TGTGCCAGTAGCAAAACCGGGACAGGACGTTATGGCTACACCTTC. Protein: CASSKTGTGRYGYTF. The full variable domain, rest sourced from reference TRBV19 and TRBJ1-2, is DGGITQSPKYLFRKEGQNVTLSCEQNLNHDAMYWYRQDPGQGLRLIYYSQIVNDFQKGDIAEGYSVSREKKESFPLTVTSAQKNPTAFYLCASSKTGTGRYGYTFGSGTRLTVV.